The 14 T cell receptor beta chains presented below share a single source sample, sequenced in a study of spatial heterogeneity in lung cancer. Time point denoted: sample taken at primary tumor resection. Sequencing covered unsorted whole RNA taken from tumor, nontumor lung or frozen PBMC. TCRdb used MiXCR to reprocess the 5' RACE reads, holding one entry per CDR3 protein. The sample contains around 60,000 distinct CDR3 sequences, 7.5% to 8.5% of which appear only once. This specimen consisted of PBMCs, obtained at surgery. These receptors were obtained from a female donor with early-stage non-small cell lung cancer.

This clonotype was counted a single time. Given a much more abundant clone one base away, this may be a read error. The chain combines TRBV5-6 with TRBJ2-7; tentative D call: TRBD2 (5 bases). The CDR3 has 14 residues. V was shortened by 1 base and J by 4 bases, with 12 bases between the two germline ends. Germline CDR1 is SGHDT and CDR2 is YYEEEE. This chain's CDR3 is CASSLRTGKYEQYV. The DNA for the CDR3 is TGTGCCAGCAGCTTGAGGACGGGAAAATACGAGCAGTACGTC.

The chain has TRBV25-1 and TRBJ2-1; TRBD2 aligns across 13 bases. V gave up 4 bases and J gave up 5 bases; unmatched junction bases: 2. This CDR3 region has 15 residues. Germline V gene sequence: CDR1 MGHDK, CDR2 SYGVNS. CDR3 sequence reads: CASSGGLAGDNEQFF. In nucleotides, the CDR3 is TGTGCCAGCAGTGGAGGACTAGCGGGGGACAATGAGCAGTTCTTC.

Worth noting for this clonotype: This CDR3 fails to terminate in the conserved phenylalanine or tryptophan, so it likely reflects a read error. The chain recombines TRBV27 with TRBJ1-5; D perhaps matches TRBD1 (5 bases). The germline V gene encodes CDR1 MNHEY and CDR2 SMNVEV (reference sequence). The length of the CDR3 is 14 residues. V gave up 9 bases and J gave up 5 bases, with 17 bases separating them. The DNA for the CDR3 is TGTGCCAGGGAGGGGCTGAGGCTACATCAGCCCCAGCATCTT. Its translation is CAREGLRLHQPQHL.

The chain links TRBV5-4 to TRBJ2-5; the match to TRBD1 covers 7 bases. The CDR3 runs to 12 residues. V shed 4 bases, J shed 3 bases, and the junction held 0 bases outside the gene matches. Germline values: CDR1 SGHNT, CDR2 YYREEE (reference sequence). The CDR3 nucleotides are TGTGCCAGCAGCACAGGGGAAGAGACCCAGTACTTC. Amino acid sequence: CASSTGEETQYF.

This clonotype has a count of ten or more. The V call is TRBV12-3 or TRBV12-4, the J call TRBJ2-1; 7 positions agree with TRBD2. Trimming removed 1 base from V and 6 bases from J; junction bases left unmatched: 0. The CDR3 length is 13 residues. The CDR3 coding sequence is TGTGCCAGCAGTTTAGGCGGGGGCAATGAGCAGTTCTTC. This encodes CASSLGGGNEQFF.

The rearrangement uses TRBV7-8 and TRBJ2-7, with 9 bases fitting TRBD1. CDR1 and CDR2 from the germline V gene are SGHVS and FQNEAQ. The trim removed 4 bases at V and 5 bases at J, leaving 6 bases unmatched. This CDR3 has 14 residues. The CDR3 region has the DNA TGTGCCAGCAGCTCCGACAGGGGGTCCCACGAGCAGTACTTC. This codes for CASSSDRGSHEQYF.

This clonotype was seen repeatedly, ten times or more. This chain connects TRBV7-9 to TRBJ1-1; 8 bases match TRBD1. CDR3 length equals 16 residues. V was pared by 0 bases and J by 3 bases, with 6 bases of the junction left unmatched. The germline gives CDR1 SEHNR, CDR2 FQNEAQ (reference sequence). CDR3 nucleotide sequence: TGTGCCAGCAGCTTAGCACGGACAGGGACCGACACTGAAGCTTTCTTT. It yields the protein CASSLARTGTDTEAFF.

This clonotype has only a few counts. The rearrangement joins TRBV7-9 to TRBJ2-2, with 8 bases lining up with TRBD1. The CDR3 covers 16 residues. The germline V gene has CDR1 SEHNR and CDR2 FQNEAQ (reference sequence). J lost 1 base, V lost 1 base, and 2 bases had no gene match. CDR3 DNA sequence: TGTGCCAGCAGCTTAGAGACAGGGGTGAACACCGGGGAGCTGTTTTTT. Protein sequence: CASSLETGVNTGELFF.

This clonotype was seen at least ten times. The chain couples TRBV6-1 to TRBJ2-1; D is possibly TRBD2 (5 bases). The V and J ends lost 4 bases and 9 bases respectively, with 13 bases between them. Germline V gene lookup returns CDR1 MNHNS and CDR2 SASEGT. The CDR3 runs to 13 residues. The CDR3 DNA is TGTGCCAGCAGTGGACACGGACGGGGTGAGCAGTTCTTC. As protein: CASSGHGRGEQFF.

Within the sample, this clonotype is medium-sized. The J gene is TRBJ2-3, the V gene TRBV12-3 or TRBV12-4; D is ambiguous. This CDR3 contains 15 residues. V was cut by 7 bases and J by 2 bases, with 16 bases left in between. The CDR3 sequence: CASKRVTEITDTQYF. DNA for the CDR3: TGTGCCAGCAAAAGAGTGACCGAAATCACAGATACGCAGTATTTT.

There are many counts of this clonotype. J is TRBJ2-5 and V is TRBV3-1, with a tentative D call TRBD2 (5 bases). The V end lost 2 bases, the J end lost 4 bases, and 5 bases lay between the germline ends. CDR3 length: 12 amino acids. Germline CDR1 reads LGHDT; CDR2 reads YNNKEL (reference sequence). The CDR3 loop reads CASSQRGETQYF. CDR3 sequence (DNA): TGTGCCAGCAGCCAACGGGGAGAGACCCAGTACTTC.

This clonotype came up many times. J is TRBJ2-2 and V is TRBV29-1; 10 positions agree with TRBD2. CDR3 length equals 14 residues. The V and J ends lost 5 bases and 6 bases, in that order; junction bases with no gene match: 6. Per the germline V gene, CDR1 is SQVTM and CDR2 is ANQGSEA. The CDR3 sequence is CSVLSGRQAGELFF. For the CDR3, the DNA is TGCAGCGTTCTTAGCGGGAGGCAGGCCGGGGAGCTGTTTTTT.

In its sample, this clonotype was seen a few times. The gene calls are TRBV6-5 and TRBJ2-7; no definite D call. Germline CDR1 is MNHEY and CDR2 is SVGAGI. The V end lost 2 bases, the J end lost 6 bases, and 8 bases lay between the germline ends. The CDR3 totals 12 residues. The CDR3 is CASSYPSGEQYF. The CDR3, as DNA: TGTGCCAGCAGTTACCCCTCGGGCGAGCAGTACTTC.

In its sample, this clonotype was seen many times. V gene TRBV28 combines with J gene TRBJ1-2, with D possibly being TRBD1 (5 bases). The germline V gene has CDR1 MDHEN and CDR2 SYDVKM. V lost 6 bases to trimming and J lost 8 bases, with 13 bases between them. CDR3 length equals 12 residues. Here the CDR3 reads CASRDMGVGYTF. For the CDR3, the DNA is TGTGCCAGCAGGGATATGGGGGTCGGCTACACCTTC.